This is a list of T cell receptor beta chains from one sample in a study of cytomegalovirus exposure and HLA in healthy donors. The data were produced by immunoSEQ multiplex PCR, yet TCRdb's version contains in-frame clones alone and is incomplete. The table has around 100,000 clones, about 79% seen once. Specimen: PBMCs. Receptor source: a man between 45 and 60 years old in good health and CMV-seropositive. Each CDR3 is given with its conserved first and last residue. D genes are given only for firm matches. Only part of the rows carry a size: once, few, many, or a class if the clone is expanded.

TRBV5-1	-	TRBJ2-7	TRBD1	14	TGCGCCAGCAGCTTTTGGGGCGACAGGGACGAGCAGTACTTC	CASSFWGDRDEQYF
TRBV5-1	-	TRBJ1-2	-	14	TGCGCCAGCAGCTTGGGGACAGTCGTATATGGCTACACCTTC	CASSLGTVVYGYTF
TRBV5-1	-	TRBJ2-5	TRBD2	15	TGCGCCAGCAGCTTTACTAGCGGGAGTTCGGAGACCCAGTACTTC	CASSFTSGSSETQYF
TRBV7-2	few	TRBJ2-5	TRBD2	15	TGTGCCAGCAGCTTCGTCGCGGGAGTGGGAGAGACCCAGTACTTC	CASSFVAGVGETQYF
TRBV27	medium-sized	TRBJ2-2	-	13	TGTGCCAGCAGTTTAGGAGTCGGCGGGGAGCTGTTTTTT	CASSLGVGGELFF
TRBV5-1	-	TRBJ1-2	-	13	TGCGCCAGCAGCTCCCAGGGAATACAGGGCTACACCTTC	CASSSQGIQGYTF
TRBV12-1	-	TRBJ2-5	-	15	TGTGCCAGCAGCTTTGATTTTGACAGACGAGAGACCCAGTACTTC	CASSFDFDRRETQYF
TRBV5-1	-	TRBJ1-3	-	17	TGCGCCAGCAGCTCCCAAGGGGCCGCGACCTCTGGAAACACCATATATTTT	CASSSQGAATSGNTIYF
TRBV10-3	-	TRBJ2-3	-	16	TGTGCCATCAGTGGGGGGCAGGGCCTTAAGGGAGATACGCAGTATTTT	CAISGGQGLKGDTQYF
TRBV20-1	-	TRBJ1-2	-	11	TGCAGTGCTCTGAGGAGCTATGGCTACACCTTC	CSALRSYGYTF
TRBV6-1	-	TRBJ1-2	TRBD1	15	TGTGCCAGCAGTGTCCTCAGGGGGCGTACGAGGGGCTACACCTTC	CASSVLRGRTRGYTF
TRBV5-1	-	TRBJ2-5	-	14	TGCGCCAGCAGCATGGGGGCCTCGCAAGAGACCCAGTACTTC	CASSMGASQETQYF
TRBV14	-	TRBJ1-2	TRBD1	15	TGTGCCAGCAGCCAAGATCGACAGGGGAACTATGGCTACACCTTC	CASSQDRQGNYGYTF
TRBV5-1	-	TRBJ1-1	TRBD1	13	TGCGCCAGCAGCTTAGGGACAGGGGCTGAAGCTTTCTTT	CASSLGTGAEAFF
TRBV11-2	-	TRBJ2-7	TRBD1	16	TGTGCCAGCAGCTTAAGGAGGGGACAGGTCTCCTACGAGCAGTACTTC	CASSLRRGQVSYEQYF
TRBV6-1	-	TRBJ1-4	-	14	TGTGCCAGCAACCTACAGGGTTCTAATGAAAAACTGTTTTTT	CASNLQGSNEKLFF
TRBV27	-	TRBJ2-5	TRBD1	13	TGTGCCAGCAGTCAGGGGGCATGGGAGACCCAGTACTTC	CASSQGAWETQYF
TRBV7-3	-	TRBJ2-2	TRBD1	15	TGTGCCAGCAGCTCAGGGGGTGCGAACACCGGGGAGCTGTTTTTT	CASSSGGANTGELFF
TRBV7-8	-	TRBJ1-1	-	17	TGTGCCAGCAGCCAAAGGTCTTCGAGGGTCGAAGCCACTGAAGCTTTCTTT	CASSQRSSRVEATEAFF
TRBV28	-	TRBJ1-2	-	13	TGTGCCAGCATTTCAGGTGGCAACTATGGCTACACCTTC	CASISGGNYGYTF
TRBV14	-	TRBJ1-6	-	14	TGTGCCAGCAGCCAAGATTGGGCCGACTCACCCCTCCACTTT	CASSQDWADSPLHF
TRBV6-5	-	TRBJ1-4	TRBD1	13	TGTGCCAGCAGTGACAGGGGGCTTAAGGGACTGTTTTTT	CASSDRGLKGLFF
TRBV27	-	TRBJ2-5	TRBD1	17	TGTGCCAGCAGTTCGACGTCACAGGGGGCAGGGCAAGAGACCCAGTACTTC	CASSSTSQGAGQETQYF
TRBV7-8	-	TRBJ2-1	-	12	TGTGCCAGCAGCGCGCGTTACAATGAGCAGTTCTTC	CASSARYNEQFF
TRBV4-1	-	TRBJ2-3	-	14	TGCGCCAGCAGCCAAGAATATAGCACAGATACGCAGTATTTT	CASSQEYSTDTQYF
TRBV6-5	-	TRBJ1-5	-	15	TGTGCCAGCAGGACGAATGGAGTTAGCAATCAGCCCCAGCATTTT	CASRTNGVSNQPQHF
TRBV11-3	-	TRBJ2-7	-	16	TGTGCCAGCAGCTTAAAGATTCCGGTCCATGCCCACGAGCAGTACTTC	CASSLKIPVHAHEQYF
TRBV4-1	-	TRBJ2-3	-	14	TGCGCCAGCAGCCAAGGGCTAGATTCAGATACGCAGTATTTT	CASSQGLDSDTQYF
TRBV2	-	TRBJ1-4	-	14	TGTGCCAGCAGTACCGGGACAACGGCTGAAAAACTGTTTTTT	CASSTGTTAEKLFF
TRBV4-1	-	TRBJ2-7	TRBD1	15	TGCGCCAGCAGCCACTTGACAGGGTATCTCTACGAGCAGTACTTC	CASSHLTGYLYEQYF
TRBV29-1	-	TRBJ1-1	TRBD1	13	TGCAGCGTTGAGAGGGGGCGAAACACTGAAGCTTTCTTT	CSVERGRNTEAFF
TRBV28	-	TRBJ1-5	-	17	TGTGCCAGCAGTTTAGTCAGGGGAGCATTTTCGGGTCAGCCCCAGCATTTT	CASSLVRGAFSGQPQHF
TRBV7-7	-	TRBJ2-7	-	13	TGTGCCAGCAGCCCCCGTCACGGCGGCGAGCAGTACTTC	CASSPRHGGEQYF
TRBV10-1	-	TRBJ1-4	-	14	TGCGCCCCCAAGAAGCCTACAACTAATGAAAAACTGTTTTTT	CAPKKPTTNEKLFF
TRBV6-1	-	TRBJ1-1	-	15	TGTGCCAGCAGTGAAGTGTGGACGGGGAACTCTGAAGCTTTCTTT	CASSEVWTGNSEAFF
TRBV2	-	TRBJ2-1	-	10	TGTGCCAGCAGTGTATATGAGCAGTTCTTC	CASSVYEQFF
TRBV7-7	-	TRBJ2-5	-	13	TGTGCCAGCAGCTTCTTGAGGCAAGAGACCCAGTACTTC	CASSFLRQETQYF